This TCR beta chain is from a study of blood T cell repertoires in COVID-19. At the level of the study: There were acute and convalescent COVID-19 samples, and they came from the United States, Italy and Spain. T cells, B-cell-depleted T cells, or PBMCs supplied cDNA or gDNA.

Original handling: Amplification with reference gene primers provided the estimates of nucleated cell counts. Sequencing used immunoSEQ multiplex PCR; TCRdb keeps in-frame clones, though not all of them. The DNA was the basis for D and trimming; V, J and clone size are from that table. This table holds tens of thousands of clones, over 75% found once. V was cut by 4 bases and J by 11 bases, with 15 bases left in between. CDR1 is LGHDT, CDR2 YNNKEL, per germline (reference sequence). The CDR3 has 13 residues. Sequenced input: peripheral blood. The receptor's source is a man aged 70 or older with acute or convalescent COVID-19. The rearrangement uses TRBV3-1 (or the pseudogene TRBV3-2) and TRBJ2-1; a possible D gene is TRBD2 (6 bases). The CDR3 here is CASSPVRREKQFF. The CDR3 DNA reads TGTGCCAGCAGCCCAGTAAGGCGGGAAAAGCAGTTCTTC.